This T cell receptor (beta chain) came from a study of CD8 T cells in Susac syndrome. Sequencing of TCR beta was performed on blood CD8+ T cells and on blood CD4+ T cells. TEMRA cells were FACS-enriched, with CD8+ and CD4+ T cells isolated negatively. Random hexamers were used to reverse transcribe an amount of roughly 0.45 to 1 ug RNA. A multiplex approach, immunoSEQ multiplex PCR, amplified TCR beta CDR3 across 54 Vbeta and 13 Jbeta. TCRdb re-called the immunoSEQ multiplex PCR reads through MiXCR, storing one row per CDR3 protein. Seen here are approximately 120,000 distinct CDR3 sequences, more than 80% observed once, and the top ten hold less than 0.4%. The germline V gene encodes CDR1 MNHEY and CDR2 SMNVEV (reference sequence). The length of the CDR3 is 14 residues. V dropped 3 bases and J dropped 10; count of bases not matched to a gene: 2.

Sequences were obtained from CD8+ T cells from PBMCs. The chain employs TRBV27 and TRBJ1-6; TRBD1 matches at 11 bases. The TCR sequence derives from a human donor with multiple sclerosis. CDR3 residues: CASSLDRGPSPLHF. In DNA form, the CDR3 reads TGTGCCAGCAGTTTGGACAGGGGGCCATCACCCCTCCACTTT.